The rows below give T cell receptor beta chains drawn from one sample of a study of T-cell memory formation after mild COVID-19. TCRdb used MiXCR to reprocess the 5' RACE reads, holding one entry per CDR3 protein. The table records 400,000 or so distinct CDR3 sequences, 20% to 25% of them present only once. Sequenced input: PBMCs or a T cell subset sorted from them (not recorded which). The receptors come from an adult woman who had mild COVID-19 (a few samples of this study predate the infection). Cell type and time point are not known. Each CDR3 is given with its conserved first and last residue. The order of the fields is CDR3 DNA, CDR3 protein, clone size, V gene, D gene, J gene, CDR3 length. A D gene is named only where the DNA matches it firmly. The size entry is marked missing in some rows and otherwise reads once, few, many or a size class.

CDR3nt: TGTGCCAGCAGCTCCGCGGGGACAGGCAATCAGCCCCAGCATTTT
CDR3aa: CASSSAGTGNQPQHF
abundance: .
v_gene: TRBV7-9
d_gene: TRBD1
j_gene: TRBJ1-5
len: 15

CDR3nt: TGTGCCAGCAGCCTCCACCCCGGGACAGGGGAGGAAGATGGCTACACCTTC
CDR3aa: CASSLHPGTGEEDGYTF
abundance: few
v_gene: TRBV9
d_gene: TRBD1
j_gene: TRBJ1-2
len: 17

CDR3nt: TGCAGCGCGGGACGGGGAGTGGCAGATACGCAGTATTTT
CDR3aa: CSAGRGVADTQYF
abundance: .
v_gene: TRBV29-1
d_gene: .
j_gene: TRBJ2-3
len: 13

CDR3nt: TGTGCCATCGACCCACTCGGGGGAATCGCAGATACGCAGTATTTT
CDR3aa: CAIDPLGGIADTQYF
abundance: .
v_gene: TRBV28
d_gene: .
j_gene: TRBJ2-3
len: 15

CDR3nt: TGCAGTGCTAGAGATCGAACGCACGAGCAGTACTTC
CDR3aa: CSARDRTHEQYF
abundance: many
v_gene: TRBV20-1
d_gene: .
j_gene: TRBJ2-7
len: 12

CDR3nt: TGCAGCGTTGAGGGGCAGGGTCTGTCAGATACGCAGTATTTT
CDR3aa: CSVEGQGLSDTQYF
abundance: few
v_gene: TRBV29-1
d_gene: .
j_gene: TRBJ2-3
len: 14

CDR3nt: TGTGCCAGCAGTTCTAGGACTAGCGGGGGGCCCGCCTACAATGAGCAGTTCTTC
CDR3aa: CASSSRTSGGPAYNEQFF
abundance: few
v_gene: TRBV6-2/TRBV6-3
d_gene: TRBD2
j_gene: TRBJ2-1
len: 18

CDR3nt: TGTGCCACCAGTGATCCAGGACAGGGTCGGGGAGAGACCCAGTACTTC
CDR3aa: CATSDPGQGRGETQYF
abundance: few
v_gene: TRBV24-1
d_gene: TRBD1
j_gene: TRBJ2-5
len: 16

CDR3nt: TGCGCCAGCAGCCAGACGGCAGGGGGGCCGAACTATGGCTACACCTTC
CDR3aa: CASSQTAGGPNYGYTF
abundance: .
v_gene: TRBV4-3
d_gene: TRBD1
j_gene: TRBJ1-2
len: 16

CDR3nt: TGTGCCACCAGTGTAACGACTAGCGGGATTCCCTACAATGAGCAGTTCTTC
CDR3aa: CATSVTTSGIPYNEQFF
abundance: few
v_gene: TRBV24-1
d_gene: TRBD2
j_gene: TRBJ2-1
len: 17

CDR3nt: TGCGCCAGCAGCACTCTGTCAATACCCGGGACAGGGCATGGCTACACCTTC
CDR3aa: CASSTLSIPGTGHGYTF
abundance: .
v_gene: TRBV5-1
d_gene: TRBD1
j_gene: TRBJ1-2
len: 17

CDR3nt: TGTGCCAGCAGCGTTCGACTAGCGGGGTACAATGAGCAGTTCTTC
CDR3aa: CASSVRLAGYNEQFF
abundance: .
v_gene: TRBV9
d_gene: TRBD2
j_gene: TRBJ2-1
len: 15

CDR3nt: TGCGCCAGCAGCAAAGACAGGGATTGGGACACAGATACGCAGTATTTT
CDR3aa: CASSKDRDWDTDTQYF
abundance: few
v_gene: TRBV5-1
d_gene: TRBD1
j_gene: TRBJ2-3
len: 16

CDR3nt: TGCGCCAGCAGCCAAGACGGAGGGGCTAGGGAGCAGTTCTTC
CDR3aa: CASSQDGGAREQFF
abundance: .
v_gene: TRBV4-3
d_gene: .
j_gene: TRBJ2-1
len: 14

CDR3nt: TGTGCCAGCAGCTTAGAACAGGGGGCCTACAATGAGCAGTTCTTC
CDR3aa: CASSLEQGAYNEQFF
abundance: few
v_gene: TRBV7-2
d_gene: TRBD1
j_gene: TRBJ2-1
len: 15

CDR3nt: TGTGCCATCAGTGAGAGCGGGGTTGGGGAGCAGTACTTC
CDR3aa: CAISESGVGEQYF
abundance: few
v_gene: TRBV10-3
d_gene: TRBD2
j_gene: TRBJ2-7
len: 13

CDR3nt: TGTGCCACTTCGGCTCGGGGTGTGCGGTACAATGAGCAGTTCTTC
CDR3aa: CATSARGVRYNEQFF
abundance: .
v_gene: TRBV24-1
d_gene: .
j_gene: TRBJ2-1
len: 15

CDR3nt: TGTGCCTGGAGTGTGACGAGCGGGGGCAATGAGCAGTTCTTC
CDR3aa: CAWSVTSGGNEQFF
abundance: .
v_gene: TRBV30
d_gene: TRBD2
j_gene: TRBJ2-1
len: 14

CDR3nt: TGTGCCAGCAGCCAAGAGGACAGGGTCTATGGCTACACCTTC
CDR3aa: CASSQEDRVYGYTF
abundance: few
v_gene: TRBV4-2
d_gene: TRBD1
j_gene: TRBJ1-2
len: 14

CDR3nt: TGTGCCAGCAGCTTCTCCATAGGAGGCGTAAAGACCCAGTACTTC
CDR3aa: CASSFSIGGVKTQYF
abundance: .
v_gene: TRBV5-5
d_gene: .
j_gene: TRBJ2-5
len: 15

CDR3nt: TGTGCCAGCAGCTTAGGAAGGGAGACCCAGTACTTC
CDR3aa: CASSLGRETQYF
abundance: many
v_gene: TRBV11-2
d_gene: .
j_gene: TRBJ2-5
len: 12

CDR3nt: TGTGCCAGCAGCTTGGATTGGGGACTAGCGGTAGCCAAAAACATTCAGTACTTC
CDR3aa: CASSLDWGLAVAKNIQYF
abundance: .
v_gene: TRBV5-5
d_gene: TRBD2
j_gene: TRBJ2-4
len: 18

CDR3nt: TGTGCCAGCAGTTTTACACACATGAACACCGGGGAGCTGTTTTTT
CDR3aa: CASSFTHMNTGELFF
abundance: .
v_gene: TRBV12-3/TRBV12-4
d_gene: .
j_gene: TRBJ2-2
len: 15

CDR3nt: TGCGCCAGCAGCTTGAGGGCCATAGGGGACACTGAAGCTTTCTTT
CDR3aa: CASSLRAIGDTEAFF
abundance: .
v_gene: TRBV5-1
d_gene: .
j_gene: TRBJ1-1
len: 15

CDR3nt: TGTGCCACCCAGGCGGATTACACAGATACGCAGTATTTT
CDR3aa: CATQADYTDTQYF
abundance: few
v_gene: TRBV24-1
d_gene: .
j_gene: TRBJ2-3
len: 13

CDR3nt: TGTGCCAGCAGACAGGGGACCTATGGCTACACCTTC
CDR3aa: CASRQGTYGYTF
abundance: .
v_gene: TRBV6-5
d_gene: TRBD1
j_gene: TRBJ1-2
len: 12

CDR3nt: TGTGCCAGCAGTTTCAAGGGGTTGAACACTGAAGCTTTCTTT
CDR3aa: CASSFKGLNTEAFF
abundance: once
v_gene: TRBV12-3/TRBV12-4
d_gene: .
j_gene: TRBJ1-1
len: 14

CDR3nt: TGTGCCAGCACCCCACGGGGGGTGCGGGAGACCCAGTACTTC
CDR3aa: CASTPRGVRETQYF
abundance: .
v_gene: TRBV12-3/TRBV12-4
d_gene: TRBD2
j_gene: TRBJ2-5
len: 14

CDR3nt: TGTGCCAGCAGCTTAGCGAACTACCAAGAGACCCAGTACTTC
CDR3aa: CASSLANYQETQYF
abundance: few
v_gene: TRBV7-9
d_gene: .
j_gene: TRBJ2-5
len: 14

CDR3nt: TGCAGCGGGACTAGCGGGGGACAAGAGACCCAGTACTTC
CDR3aa: CSGTSGGQETQYF
abundance: .
v_gene: TRBV29-1
d_gene: TRBD2
j_gene: TRBJ2-5
len: 13

CDR3nt: TGTGCCAGCAGCGTATGGGGCAGCTATGAGCAGTTCTTC
CDR3aa: CASSVWGSYEQFF
abundance: few
v_gene: TRBV9
d_gene: .
j_gene: TRBJ2-1
len: 13

CDR3nt: TGTGCCAGCAGGACTAGCGGGAGGGGCAGTGAGCAGTTCTTC
CDR3aa: CASRTSGRGSEQFF
abundance: many
v_gene: TRBV12-3/TRBV12-4
d_gene: TRBD2
j_gene: TRBJ2-1
len: 14

CDR3nt: TGCAGTGCATGGACCTCACCCCCCTATGGCTACACCTTC
CDR3aa: CSAWTSPPYGYTF
abundance: few
v_gene: TRBV20-1
d_gene: .
j_gene: TRBJ1-2
len: 13

CDR3nt: TGTGCCAGCAGTCGCCCTGGGACAGGGGCTGAAGCTTTCTTT
CDR3aa: CASSRPGTGAEAFF
abundance: .
v_gene: TRBV6-2/TRBV6-3
d_gene: TRBD1
j_gene: TRBJ1-1
len: 14

CDR3nt: TGTGCCAGCAAACAGGGAGGGGGCACAGATACGCAGTATTTT
CDR3aa: CASKQGGGTDTQYF
abundance: .
v_gene: TRBV7-2
d_gene: .
j_gene: TRBJ2-3
len: 14

CDR3nt: TGCAGCTCATGGACAGGAACTAACTATGGCTACACCTTC
CDR3aa: CSSWTGTNYGYTF
abundance: .
v_gene: TRBV29-1
d_gene: TRBD1
j_gene: TRBJ1-2
len: 13

CDR3nt: TGTGCCAGCAGCTCGACTAGCGGGAACACCGGGGAGCTGTTTTTT
CDR3aa: CASSSTSGNTGELFF
abundance: many
v_gene: TRBV7-2
d_gene: TRBD2
j_gene: TRBJ2-2
len: 15

CDR3nt: TGTGCCAGCAGCTTAGGCGTCTCAACCCGCACAGATACGCAGTATTTT
CDR3aa: CASSLGVSTRTDTQYF
abundance: .
v_gene: TRBV7-2
d_gene: .
j_gene: TRBJ2-3
len: 16

CDR3nt: TGTGCCAGCAGTTTTTCCGTACAGGGGATTGAAGCTTTCTTT
CDR3aa: CASSFSVQGIEAFF
abundance: .
v_gene: TRBV6-2/TRBV6-3
d_gene: TRBD1
j_gene: TRBJ1-1
len: 14

CDR3nt: TGCGCCAGCAGCTTACTCGAGGGGATTTCTGGGGCCAACGTCCTGACTTTC
CDR3aa: CASSLLEGISGANVLTF
abundance: .
v_gene: TRBV5-1
d_gene: .
j_gene: TRBJ2-6
len: 17

CDR3nt: TGTGCCACCAGCAAGGACAGGGTTAATTCCTACGAGCAGTACTTC
CDR3aa: CATSKDRVNSYEQYF
abundance: few
v_gene: TRBV24-1
d_gene: TRBD1
j_gene: TRBJ2-7
len: 15

CDR3nt: TGTGCCAGCAGTCCTATAAGCTACGAGCAGTACTTC
CDR3aa: CASSPISYEQYF
abundance: once
v_gene: TRBV6-6
d_gene: .
j_gene: TRBJ2-7
len: 12

CDR3nt: TGTGCCACCAGCAGACCCGACCGGGGCGACACTGAAGCTTTCTTT
CDR3aa: CATSRPDRGDTEAFF
abundance: .
v_gene: TRBV15
d_gene: .
j_gene: TRBJ1-1
len: 15

CDR3nt: TGTGCCAGCAGCCAATTGGACACAAAGACTCAAGAGACCCAGTACTTC
CDR3aa: CASSQLDTKTQETQYF
abundance: many
v_gene: TRBV14
d_gene: .
j_gene: TRBJ2-5
len: 16

CDR3nt: TGTGCCAGCAGCTCGGCCGGATCCTCCGAGCAGTACTTC
CDR3aa: CASSSAGSSEQYF
abundance: .
v_gene: TRBV3-1
d_gene: .
j_gene: TRBJ2-7
len: 13

CDR3nt: TGTGCCAGCAGCCAAGAGCCCATAAAGAAGGGCTATGGCTACACCTTC
CDR3aa: CASSQEPIKKGYGYTF
abundance: .
v_gene: TRBV4-2
d_gene: .
j_gene: TRBJ1-2
len: 16

CDR3nt: TGCAGCGTCGTACATGGCAATCAGCCCCAGCATTTT
CDR3aa: CSVVHGNQPQHF
abundance: .
v_gene: TRBV29-1
d_gene: .
j_gene: TRBJ1-5
len: 12

CDR3nt: TGTGCCAGCAGACCCGTGGACAGGGCCGATGAGCAGTTCTTC
CDR3aa: CASRPVDRADEQFF
abundance: .
v_gene: TRBV7-9
d_gene: TRBD1
j_gene: TRBJ2-1
len: 14

CDR3nt: TGCGCCAGCAGCTTGAAAGCTAGCGGGGCGATCTTACAGAACACCGGGGAGCTGTTTTTT
CDR3aa: CASSLKASGAILQNTGELFF
abundance: few
v_gene: TRBV5-1
d_gene: TRBD2
j_gene: TRBJ2-2
len: 20

CDR3nt: TGTGCCAGCAGCTCCCCGGAAGGTTGGGGACTAGCCAAAAACATTCAGTACTTC
CDR3aa: CASSSPEGWGLAKNIQYF
abundance: .
v_gene: TRBV9
d_gene: .
j_gene: TRBJ2-4
len: 18

CDR3nt: TGTGCCAGCAGCAAAAGGGTCCACTCCTACGAGCAGTACTTC
CDR3aa: CASSKRVHSYEQYF
abundance: .
v_gene: TRBV2
d_gene: .
j_gene: TRBJ2-7
len: 14

CDR3nt: TGTGCCAGCAGCCCCAATAGCGGGAATCACATTCAGTACTTC
CDR3aa: CASSPNSGNHIQYF
abundance: few
v_gene: TRBV3-1
d_gene: TRBD2
j_gene: TRBJ2-4
len: 14

CDR3nt: TGTGCCAGCAGTTACGGTTTGAACGGGGAGCTGTTTTTT
CDR3aa: CASSYGLNGELFF
abundance: .
v_gene: TRBV6-5
d_gene: .
j_gene: TRBJ2-2
len: 13

CDR3nt: TGCAGCGTTTCCGGGCCAATTACTGAAGCTTTCTTT
CDR3aa: CSVSGPITEAFF
abundance: .
v_gene: TRBV29-1
d_gene: .
j_gene: TRBJ1-1
len: 12

CDR3nt: TGCAGTGCTAGTCGTCAAAATGAAAAACTGTTTTTT
CDR3aa: CSASRQNEKLFF
abundance: .
v_gene: TRBV20-1
d_gene: .
j_gene: TRBJ1-4
len: 12

CDR3nt: TGTGCCAGCACCCCCGGGGCGGGAGGTGAGACCCAGTACTTC
CDR3aa: CASTPGAGGETQYF
abundance: few
v_gene: TRBV6-5
d_gene: TRBD2
j_gene: TRBJ2-5
len: 14